This TCR beta chain originates from a study of cytomegalovirus exposure and HLA in healthy donors. PCR used 60 Vbeta primers and 13 Jbeta primers. Sequencing was performed with immunoSEQ multiplex PCR; in TCRdb, only in-frame clones are kept and a portion is missing. The repertoire table contains approximately 140,000 clones. This CDR3 has 13 amino acids. Germline values: CDR1 SNHLY, CDR2 FYNNEI. V lost 5 bases, J lost 5 bases, and 5 bases stayed unmatched. The receptor's source is a middle-aged man in good health and CMV-seronegative. Sequencing was done on a sample of PBMCs. V is TRBV2 and J is TRBJ2-5; 7 nucleotides match TRBD1. In DNA form, the CDR3 reads TGTGCCAGCAGTACAGGGGTGGACGAGACCCAGTACTTC. Protein: CASSTGVDETQYF. Based on the CDR3 plus reference TRBV2 and TRBJ2-5, the full variable domain is EPEVTQTPSHQVTQMGQEVILRCVPISNHLYFYWYRQILGQKVEFLVSFYNNEISEKSEIFDDQFSVERPDGSNFTLKIRSTKLEDSAMYFCASSTGVDETQYFGPGTRLLVL.